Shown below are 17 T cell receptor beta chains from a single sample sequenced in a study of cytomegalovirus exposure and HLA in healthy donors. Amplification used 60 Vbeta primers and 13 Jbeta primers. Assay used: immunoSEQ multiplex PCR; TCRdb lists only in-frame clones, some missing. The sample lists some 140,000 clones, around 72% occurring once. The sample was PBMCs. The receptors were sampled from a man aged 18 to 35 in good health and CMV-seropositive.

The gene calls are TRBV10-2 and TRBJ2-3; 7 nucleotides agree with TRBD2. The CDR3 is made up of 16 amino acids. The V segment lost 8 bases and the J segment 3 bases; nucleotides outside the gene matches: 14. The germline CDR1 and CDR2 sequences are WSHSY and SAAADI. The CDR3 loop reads CASSFALAVLTDTQYF. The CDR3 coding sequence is TGCGCCAGCTCCTTTGCGCTAGCGGTTTTGACAGATACGCAGTATTTT.

CDR3 bases: TGTGCCAGCAGCCGACTAGCGGGGGTGACCACAGATACGCAGTATTTT. This codes for CASSRLAGVTTDTQYF. V and J are TRBV27 and TRBJ2-3; 12 bases match TRBD2. V gave up 6 bases and J gave up 2 bases; unmatched junction bases: 6. This CDR3 contains 16 residues. CDR1 and CDR2 from the germline V gene are MNHEY and SMNVEV (reference sequence).

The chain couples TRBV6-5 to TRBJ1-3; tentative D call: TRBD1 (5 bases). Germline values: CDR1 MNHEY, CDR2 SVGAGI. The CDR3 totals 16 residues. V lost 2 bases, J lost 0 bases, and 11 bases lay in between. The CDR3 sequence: CASSYQTGLSGNTIYF. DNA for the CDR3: TGTGCCAGCAGTTACCAAACAGGCCTCTCTGGAAACACCATATATTTT.

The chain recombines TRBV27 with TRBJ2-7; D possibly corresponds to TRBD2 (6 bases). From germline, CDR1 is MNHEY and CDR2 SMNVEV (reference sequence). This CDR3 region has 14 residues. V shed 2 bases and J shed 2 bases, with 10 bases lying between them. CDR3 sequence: CASSLAGPTYEQYF. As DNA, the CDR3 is TGTGCCAGCAGTTTAGCGGGACCCACCTACGAGCAGTACTTC.

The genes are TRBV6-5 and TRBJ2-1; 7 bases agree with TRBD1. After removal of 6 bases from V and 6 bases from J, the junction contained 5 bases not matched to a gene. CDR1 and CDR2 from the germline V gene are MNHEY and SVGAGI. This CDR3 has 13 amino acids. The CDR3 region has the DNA TGTGCCAGCAGGAGGGGACAGTTCAATGAGCAGTTCTTC. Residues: CASRRGQFNEQFF.

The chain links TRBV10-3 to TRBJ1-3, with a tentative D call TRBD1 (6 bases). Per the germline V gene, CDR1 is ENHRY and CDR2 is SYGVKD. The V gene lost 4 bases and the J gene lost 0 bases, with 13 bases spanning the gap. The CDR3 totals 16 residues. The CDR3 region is CAISARGSFSGNTIYF. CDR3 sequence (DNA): TGTGCCATCAGTGCAAGGGGGTCTTTCTCTGGAAACACCATATATTTT.

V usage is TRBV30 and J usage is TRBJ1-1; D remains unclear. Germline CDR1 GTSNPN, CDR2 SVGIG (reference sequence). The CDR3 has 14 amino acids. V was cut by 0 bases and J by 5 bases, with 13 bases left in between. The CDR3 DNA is TGTGCCTGGAGTGTACGATGGGAGAGGACTGAAGCTTTCTTT. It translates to CAWSVRWERTEAFF.

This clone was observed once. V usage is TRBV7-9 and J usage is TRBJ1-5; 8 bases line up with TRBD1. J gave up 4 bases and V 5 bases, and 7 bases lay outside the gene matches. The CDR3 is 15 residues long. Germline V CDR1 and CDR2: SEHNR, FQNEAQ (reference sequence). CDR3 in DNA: TGTGCCAGCAGCCTGACAGGGGTAGGGAATCAGCCCCAGCATTTT. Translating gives CASSLTGVGNQPQHF. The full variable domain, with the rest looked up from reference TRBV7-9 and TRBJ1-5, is DTGVSQNPRHKITKRGQNVTFRCDPISEHNRLYWYRQTLGQGPEFLTYFQNEAQLEKSRLLSDRFSAERPKGSFSTLEIQRTEQGDSAMYLCASSLTGVGNQPQHFGDGTRLSIL.

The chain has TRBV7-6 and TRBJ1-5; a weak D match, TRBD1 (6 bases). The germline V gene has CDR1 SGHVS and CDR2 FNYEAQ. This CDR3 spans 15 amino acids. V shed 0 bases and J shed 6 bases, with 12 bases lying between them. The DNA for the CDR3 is TGTGCCAGCAGCTTAGCGCCGCAGGGGAGTCAGCCCCAGCATTTT. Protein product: CASSLAPQGSQPQHF. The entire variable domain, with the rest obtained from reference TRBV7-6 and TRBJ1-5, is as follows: GAGVSQSPRYKVTKRGQDVALRCDPISGHVSLYWYRQALGQGPEFLTYFNYEAQQDKSGLPNDRFSAERPEGSISTLTIQRTEQRDSAMYRCASSLAPQGSQPQHFGDGTRLSIL.

CDR3 amino acids: CASSIGLAGQFF. CDR3 DNA sequence: TGTGCCAGTAGTATAGGCCTAGCGGGGCAGTTCTTC. The rearrangement joins TRBV19 to TRBJ2-1; TRBD2 matches 8 bases. From germline, CDR1 is LNHDA and CDR2 SQIVND (reference sequence). The V segment lost 1 base and the J segment 12 bases; nucleotides outside the gene matches: 2. The CDR3 extends over 12 amino acids.

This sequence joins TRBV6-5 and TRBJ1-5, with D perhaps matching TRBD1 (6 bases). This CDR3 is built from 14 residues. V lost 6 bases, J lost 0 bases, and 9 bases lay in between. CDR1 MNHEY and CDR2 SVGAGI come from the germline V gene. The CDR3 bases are TGTGCCAGCAGGGGACACCCTAGCAATCAGCCCCAGCATTTT. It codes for CASRGHPSNQPQHF.

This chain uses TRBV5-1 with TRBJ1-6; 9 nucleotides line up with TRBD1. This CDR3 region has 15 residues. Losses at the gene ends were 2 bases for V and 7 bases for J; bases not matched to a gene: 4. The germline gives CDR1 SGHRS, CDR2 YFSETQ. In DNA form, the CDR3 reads TGCGCCAGCAGCTTAGGACAGGGGAGGAATTCACCCCTCCACTTT. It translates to CASSLGQGRNSPLHF.

CDR3 nucleotides: TGTGCCACCAGCAGAAGGGCGGGGCGGGGCTCCTACGAGCAGTACTTC. The encoded protein is CATSRRAGRGSYEQYF. The rearrangement uses TRBV15 and TRBJ2-7; the D gene is possibly TRBD2 (6 bases). V lost 2 bases to trimming and J lost 0 bases, with 14 bases between them. Per germline, CDR1 LNHNV and CDR2 YYDKDF (reference sequence). The length of the CDR3 is 16 residues. Variable domain in full (rest from reference TRBV15 and TRBJ2-7): DAMVIQNPRYQVTQFGKPVTLSCSQTLNHNVMYWYQQKSSQAPKLLFHYYDKDFNNEADTPDNFQSRRPNTSFCFLDIRSPGLGDTAMYLCATSRRAGRGSYEQYFGPGTRLTVT.

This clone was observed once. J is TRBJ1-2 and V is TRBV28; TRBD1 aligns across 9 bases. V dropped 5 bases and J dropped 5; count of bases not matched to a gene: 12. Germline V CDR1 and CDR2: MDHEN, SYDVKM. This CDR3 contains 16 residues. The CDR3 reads CASSPHGTGLRYGYTF. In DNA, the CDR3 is TGTGCCAGCAGTCCCCACGGGACAGGGCTTAGGTATGGCTACACCTTC.

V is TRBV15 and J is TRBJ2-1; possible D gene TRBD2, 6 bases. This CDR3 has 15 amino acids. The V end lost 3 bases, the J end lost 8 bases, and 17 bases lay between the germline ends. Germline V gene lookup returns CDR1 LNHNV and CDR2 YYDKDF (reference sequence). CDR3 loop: CATSSPIAGSDEQFF. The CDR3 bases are TGTGCCACCAGCAGCCCGATAGCCGGGAGCGATGAGCAGTTCTTC.

CDR3 amino acids: CASSSMRNNQPQHF. Written as DNA, the CDR3 is TGTGCCAGCAGTTCAATGAGGAACAATCAGCCCCAGCATTTT. This chain links TRBV6-5 with TRBJ1-5; D is unresolved. The CDR3 length is 14 residues. Germline CDR1 is MNHEY and CDR2 is SVGAGI. Deletions cut 4 bases from V and 3 bases from J, with 10 bases between.

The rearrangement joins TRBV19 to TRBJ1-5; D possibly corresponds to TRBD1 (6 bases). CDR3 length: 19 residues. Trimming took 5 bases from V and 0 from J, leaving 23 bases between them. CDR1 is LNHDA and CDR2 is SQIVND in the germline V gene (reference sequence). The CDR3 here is CASSPPLGGALDSNQPQHF. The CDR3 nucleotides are TGTGCCAGTAGTCCCCCATTGGGGGGGGCATTGGATAGCAATCAGCCCCAGCATTTT.